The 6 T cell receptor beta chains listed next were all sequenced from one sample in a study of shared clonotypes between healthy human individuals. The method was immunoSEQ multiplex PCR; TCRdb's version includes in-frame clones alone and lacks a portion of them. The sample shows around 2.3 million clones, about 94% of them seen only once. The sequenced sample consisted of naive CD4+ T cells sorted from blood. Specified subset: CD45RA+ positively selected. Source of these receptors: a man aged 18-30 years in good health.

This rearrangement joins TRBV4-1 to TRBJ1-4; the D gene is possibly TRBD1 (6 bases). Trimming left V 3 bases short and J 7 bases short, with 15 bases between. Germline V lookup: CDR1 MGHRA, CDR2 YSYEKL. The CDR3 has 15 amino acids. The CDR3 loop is CASSQGTMRGEKLFF. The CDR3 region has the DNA TGCGCCAGCAGCCAGGGGACAATGAGGGGTGAAAAACTGTTTTTT.

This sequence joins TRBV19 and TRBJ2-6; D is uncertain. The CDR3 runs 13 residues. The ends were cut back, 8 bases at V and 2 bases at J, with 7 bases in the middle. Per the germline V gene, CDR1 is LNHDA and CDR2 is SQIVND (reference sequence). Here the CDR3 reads CASQGTGANVLTF. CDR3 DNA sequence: TGTGCCAGTCAAGGGACTGGGGCCAACGTCCTGACTTTC.

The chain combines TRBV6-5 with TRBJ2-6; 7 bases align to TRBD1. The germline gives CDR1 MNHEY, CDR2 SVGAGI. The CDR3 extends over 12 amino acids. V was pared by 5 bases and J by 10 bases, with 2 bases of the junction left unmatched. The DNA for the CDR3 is TGTGCCAGCAGTCGGGACAGTAACGTCCTGACTTTC. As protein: CASSRDSNVLTF.

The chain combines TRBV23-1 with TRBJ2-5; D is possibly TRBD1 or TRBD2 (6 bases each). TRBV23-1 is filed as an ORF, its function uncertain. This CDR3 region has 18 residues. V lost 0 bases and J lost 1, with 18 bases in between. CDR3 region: CASSQSIRGERSQETQYF. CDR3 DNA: TGCGCCAGCAGTCAATCGATAAGGGGGGAGCGGAGCCAAGAGACCCAGTACTTC.

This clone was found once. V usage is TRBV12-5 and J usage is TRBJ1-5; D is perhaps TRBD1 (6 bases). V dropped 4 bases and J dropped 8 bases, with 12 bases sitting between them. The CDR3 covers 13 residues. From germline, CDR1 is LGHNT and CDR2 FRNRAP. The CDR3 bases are TGTGCTAGTGGTTGGGGGGGCAGCAAGCCCCAGCATTTT. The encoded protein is CASGWGGSKPQHF.

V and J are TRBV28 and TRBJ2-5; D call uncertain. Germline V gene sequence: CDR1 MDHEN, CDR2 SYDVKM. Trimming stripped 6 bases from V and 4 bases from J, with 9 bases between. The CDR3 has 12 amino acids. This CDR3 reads CASSTGVETQYF. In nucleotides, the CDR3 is TGTGCCAGCAGCACTGGGGTAGAGACCCAGTACTTC.